This T cell receptor (beta chain) was documented in a study of CD8+CD57+ T cells in acquired aplastic anemia. Genomic DNA served as template for TCR beta VDJ and CDR3 profiling. TCRdb called the reads again in MiXCR, with one record for every CDR3 protein. The sample holds about 220,000 distinct CDR3 sequences, 30% to 40% seen once. In its sample, this clonotype was seen many times. The sequenced sample consisted of sorted CD4+, CD8+, or CD8+CD57+ T cells (not recorded which) from PBMCs. This TCR came from a human donor in good health, serving as a control.

The CDR3 bases are TGTGCCAGCAGCCAGACAGGCAACGAGCAGTACTTC. It codes for CASSQTGNEQYF. The rearrangement joins TRBV3-1 to TRBJ2-7, with D perhaps matching TRBD1 (6 bases). Deletions cut 3 bases from V and 5 bases from J, with 8 bases between. CDR3 length: 12 amino acids. From germline, CDR1 is LGHDT and CDR2 YNNKEL (reference sequence).